This entry concerns a single T cell receptor beta chain. Authors' methods: From reference gene primer amplification, estimates of nucleated cell counts were derived. Measured with immunoSEQ multiplex PCR; TCRdb has only the in-frame clones, and not every one. D and trimming come from the DNA, and the V and J calls and clone size come from that table. The sample lists 95,000 to 150,000 clones; 80% were seen once. The germline CDR1 and CDR2 sequences are LNHDA and SQIVND (reference sequence). This CDR3 region has 13 residues. V gave up 3 bases and J gave up 6 bases, with 11 bases separating them. These data come from a study of blood T cell repertoires in COVID-19. Study as a whole: Acute and convalescent COVID-19 specimens originated in the United States, Italy and Spain.

The specimen was peripheral blood. The V call is TRBV19, the J call TRBJ1-2; D gene uncertain. The sequence derives from a man aged 55 to 70 with active or convalescent COVID-19. As DNA, the CDR3 is TGTGCCAGTAGTATTGAAAAACGGGATGGCTACACCTTC. Its protein product is CASSIEKRDGYTF.